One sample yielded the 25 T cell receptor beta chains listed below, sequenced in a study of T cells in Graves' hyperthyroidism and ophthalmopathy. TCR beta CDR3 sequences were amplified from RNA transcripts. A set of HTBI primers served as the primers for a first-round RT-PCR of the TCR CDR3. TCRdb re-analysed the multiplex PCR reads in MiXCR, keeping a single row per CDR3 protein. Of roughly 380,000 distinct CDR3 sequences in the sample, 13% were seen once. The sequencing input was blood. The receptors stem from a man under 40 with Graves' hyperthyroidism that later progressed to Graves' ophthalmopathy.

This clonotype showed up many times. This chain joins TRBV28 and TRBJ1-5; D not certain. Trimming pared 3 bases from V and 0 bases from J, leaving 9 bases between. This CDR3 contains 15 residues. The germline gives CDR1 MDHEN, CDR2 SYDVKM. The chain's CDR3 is CASSFDPYSNQPQHF. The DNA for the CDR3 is TGTGCCAGCAGTTTCGACCCTTATAGCAATCAGCCCCAGCATTTT.

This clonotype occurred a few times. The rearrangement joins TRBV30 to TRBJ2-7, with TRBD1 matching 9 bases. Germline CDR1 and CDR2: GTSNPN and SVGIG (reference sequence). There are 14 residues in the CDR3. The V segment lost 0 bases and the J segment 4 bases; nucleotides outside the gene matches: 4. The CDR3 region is CAWSVGQGFYEQYF. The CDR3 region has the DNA TGTGCCTGGAGTGTGGGACAGGGTTTTTACGAGCAGTACTTC.

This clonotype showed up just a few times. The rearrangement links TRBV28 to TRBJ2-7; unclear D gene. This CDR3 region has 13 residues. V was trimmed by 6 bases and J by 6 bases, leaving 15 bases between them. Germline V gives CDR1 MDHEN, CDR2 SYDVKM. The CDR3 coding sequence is TGTGCCAGCAGCCAACGGACGCCGCCCGAGCAGTACTTC. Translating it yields CASSQRTPPEQYF.

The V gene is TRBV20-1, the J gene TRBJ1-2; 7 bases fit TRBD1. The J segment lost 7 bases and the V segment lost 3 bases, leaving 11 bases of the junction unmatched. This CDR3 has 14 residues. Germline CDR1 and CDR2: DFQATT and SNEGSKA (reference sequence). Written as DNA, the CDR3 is TGCAGTGCTAGCCTGACAGGGAGGTTAGGTGGCTACACCTTC. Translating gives CSASLTGRLGGYTF.

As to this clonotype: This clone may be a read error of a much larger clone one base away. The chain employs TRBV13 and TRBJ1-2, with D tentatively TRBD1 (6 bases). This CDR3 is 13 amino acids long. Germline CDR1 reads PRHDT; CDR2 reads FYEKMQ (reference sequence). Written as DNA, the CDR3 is TGCGCCGGCAGCCAGGAACGGACAGCTGGCTACACCTTC. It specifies CAGSQERTAGYTF. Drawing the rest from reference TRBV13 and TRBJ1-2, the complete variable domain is AAGVIQSPRHLIKEKRETATLKCYPIPRHDTVYWYQQGPGQDPQFLISFYEKMQSDKGSIPDRFSAQQFSDYHSELNMSSLELGDSALYFCAGSQERTAGYTFGSGTRLTVV.

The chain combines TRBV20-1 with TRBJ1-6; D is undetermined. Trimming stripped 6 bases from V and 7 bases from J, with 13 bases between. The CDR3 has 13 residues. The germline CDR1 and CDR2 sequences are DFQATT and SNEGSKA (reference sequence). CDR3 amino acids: CSARTPGNSPLHF. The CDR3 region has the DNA TGCAGTGCGAGGACCCCGGGGAATTCACCCCTCCACTTT.

The CDR3 DNA reads as TGTGCCAGCGGAAAGGGGGGGACAGAGTGGTACGAGCAGTACTTC. It translates to CASGKGGTEWYEQYF. The chain uses TRBV6-1 and TRBJ2-7, with D perhaps TRBD1 or TRBD2 (7 bases each). The CDR3 is 15 amino acids. Germline lookup yields CDR1 MNHNS and CDR2 SASEGT. Trimming stripped 8 bases from V and 4 bases from J, with 21 bases between.

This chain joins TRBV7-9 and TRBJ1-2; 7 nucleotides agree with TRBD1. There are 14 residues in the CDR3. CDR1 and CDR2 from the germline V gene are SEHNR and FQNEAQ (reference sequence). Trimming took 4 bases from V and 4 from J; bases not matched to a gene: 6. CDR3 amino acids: CASSYTGTAYGYTF. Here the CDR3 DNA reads TGTGCCAGCAGCTACACCGGGACAGCCTATGGCTACACCTTC.

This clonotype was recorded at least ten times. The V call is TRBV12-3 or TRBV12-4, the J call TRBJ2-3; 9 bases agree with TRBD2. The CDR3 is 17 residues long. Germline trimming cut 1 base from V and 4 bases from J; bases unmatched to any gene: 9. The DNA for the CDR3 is TGTGCCAGCAGTTTAGTGAGTACTAGCGGGCCCTCAGATACGCAGTATTTT. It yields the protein CASSLVSTSGPSDTQYF.

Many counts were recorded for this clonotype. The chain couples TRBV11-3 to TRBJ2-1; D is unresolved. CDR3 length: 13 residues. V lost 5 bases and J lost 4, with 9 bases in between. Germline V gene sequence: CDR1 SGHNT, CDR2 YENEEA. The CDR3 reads CASSTDPYNEQFF. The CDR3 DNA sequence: TGTGCCAGCAGCACCGATCCGTACAATGAGCAGTTCTTC.

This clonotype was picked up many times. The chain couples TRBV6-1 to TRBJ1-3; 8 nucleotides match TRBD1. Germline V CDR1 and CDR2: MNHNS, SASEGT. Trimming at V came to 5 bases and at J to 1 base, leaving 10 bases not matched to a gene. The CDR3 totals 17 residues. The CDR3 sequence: CASSLDRGSNSGNTIYF. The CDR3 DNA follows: TGTGCCAGCAGTTTAGACAGGGGTTCAAATTCTGGAAACACCATATATTTT.

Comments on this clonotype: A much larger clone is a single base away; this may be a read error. The CDR3 region is CASSELAGVASPLHF. As DNA, the CDR3 is TGTGCCAGCAGTGAACTGGCTGGAGTCGCCTCACCCCTCCACTTT. V usage is TRBV2 and J usage is TRBJ1-6; no firm D call. Germline V gene sequence: CDR1 SNHLY, CDR2 FYNNEI. There are 15 residues in the CDR3. V lost 2 bases and J 10 bases, leaving 15 bases between the germline ends.

The CDR3 here is CASLRTSVHTQYF. The CDR3 region has the DNA TGTGCCAGCCTTAGGACCTCTGTTCATACGCAGTATTTT. The chain links TRBV12-3 or TRBV12-4 to TRBJ2-3, with D uncertain. The V end lost 8 bases, the J end lost 7 bases, and 16 bases lay between the germline ends. The CDR3 length is 13 residues.

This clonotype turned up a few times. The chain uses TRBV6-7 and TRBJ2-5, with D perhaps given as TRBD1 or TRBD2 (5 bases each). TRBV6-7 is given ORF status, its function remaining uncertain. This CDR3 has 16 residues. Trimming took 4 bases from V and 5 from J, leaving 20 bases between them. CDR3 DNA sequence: TGTGCCAGCAGTTCCCCTGGGACCCGTCAAGAGGAGACCCAGTACTTC. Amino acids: CASSSPGTRQEETQYF.

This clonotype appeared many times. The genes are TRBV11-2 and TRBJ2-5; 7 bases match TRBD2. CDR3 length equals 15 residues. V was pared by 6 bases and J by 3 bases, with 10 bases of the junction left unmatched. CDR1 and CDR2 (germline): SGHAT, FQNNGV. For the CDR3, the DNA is TGTGCCAGCAGGCTCATTTCAGCGGGGAAAGAGACCCAGTACTTC. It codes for CASRLISAGKETQYF.

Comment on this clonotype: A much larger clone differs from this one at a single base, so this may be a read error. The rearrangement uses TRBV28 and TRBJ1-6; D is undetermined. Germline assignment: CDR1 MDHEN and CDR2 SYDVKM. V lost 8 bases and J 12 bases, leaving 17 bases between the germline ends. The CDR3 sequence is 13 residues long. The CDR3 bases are TGTGCCAGCTCCCTGGGCTCGAACAAACCCCTCCACTTT. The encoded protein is CASSLGSNKPLHF. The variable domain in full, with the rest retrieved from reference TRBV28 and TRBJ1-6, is DVKVTQSSRYLVKRTGEKVFLECVQDMDHENMFWYRQDPGLGLRLIYFSYDVKMKEKGDIPEGYSVSREKKERFSLILESASTNQTSMYLCASSLGSNKPLHFGNGTRLTVT.

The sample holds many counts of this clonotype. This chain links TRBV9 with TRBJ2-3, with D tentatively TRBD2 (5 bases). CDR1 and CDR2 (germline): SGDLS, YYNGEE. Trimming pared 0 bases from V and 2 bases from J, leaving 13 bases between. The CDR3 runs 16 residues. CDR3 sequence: CASSVEPSSITDTQYF. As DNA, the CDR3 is TGTGCCAGCAGCGTAGAGCCTAGCTCAATCACAGATACGCAGTATTTT.

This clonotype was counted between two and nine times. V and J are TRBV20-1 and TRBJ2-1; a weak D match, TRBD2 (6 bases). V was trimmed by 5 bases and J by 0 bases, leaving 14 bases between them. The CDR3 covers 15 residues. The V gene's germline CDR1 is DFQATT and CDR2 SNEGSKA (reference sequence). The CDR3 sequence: CSAGRHRSSYNEQFF. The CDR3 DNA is TGCAGTGCTGGGAGGCACAGGAGCTCCTACAATGAGCAGTTCTTC.

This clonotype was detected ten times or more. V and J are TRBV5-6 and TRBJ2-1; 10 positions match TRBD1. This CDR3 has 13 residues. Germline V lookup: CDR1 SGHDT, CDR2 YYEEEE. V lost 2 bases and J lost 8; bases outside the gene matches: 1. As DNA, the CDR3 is TGTGCCAGCAGCTTCGACAGGGGGCATGAGCAGTTCTTC. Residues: CASSFDRGHEQFF.

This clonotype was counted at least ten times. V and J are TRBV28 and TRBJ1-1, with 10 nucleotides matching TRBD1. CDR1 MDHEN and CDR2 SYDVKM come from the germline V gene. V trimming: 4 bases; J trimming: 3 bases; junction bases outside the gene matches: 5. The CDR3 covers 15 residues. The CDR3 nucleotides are TGTGCCAGCAGTTCAGCCGGGACAGGGGACACTGAAGCTTTCTTT. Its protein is CASSSAGTGDTEAFF.

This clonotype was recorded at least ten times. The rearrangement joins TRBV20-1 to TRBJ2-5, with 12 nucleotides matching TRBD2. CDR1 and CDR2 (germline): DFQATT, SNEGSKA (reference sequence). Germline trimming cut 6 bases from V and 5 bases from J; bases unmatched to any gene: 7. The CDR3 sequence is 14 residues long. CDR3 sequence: CSAPRTSGTETQYF. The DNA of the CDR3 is TGCAGTGCCCCACGGACTAGCGGGACGGAGACCCAGTACTTC.

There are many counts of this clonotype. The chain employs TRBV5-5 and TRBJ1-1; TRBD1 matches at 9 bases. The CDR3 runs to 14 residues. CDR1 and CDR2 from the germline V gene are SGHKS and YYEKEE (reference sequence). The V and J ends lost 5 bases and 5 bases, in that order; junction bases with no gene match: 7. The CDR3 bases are TGTGCCAGCAGTTTTGAGACAGGGGGAACTGAAGCTTTCTTT. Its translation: CASSFETGGTEAFF.

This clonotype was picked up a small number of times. The CDR3 reads CASRESGSTGELFF. As DNA, the CDR3 is TGTGCCAGCAGGGAGAGCGGGTCTACCGGGGAGCTGTTTTTT. The chain uses TRBV14 and TRBJ2-2; D possibly corresponds to TRBD2 (6 bases). Germline-derived CDR1 and CDR2 are SGHDN and FVKESK. This CDR3 is built from 14 residues. The germline V and J ends were trimmed by 6 bases and 5 bases, with 13 bases remaining between them.

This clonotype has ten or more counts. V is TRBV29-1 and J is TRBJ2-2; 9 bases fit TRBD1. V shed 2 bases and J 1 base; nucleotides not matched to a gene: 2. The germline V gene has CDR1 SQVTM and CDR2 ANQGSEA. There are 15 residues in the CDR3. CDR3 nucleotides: TGCAGCGTTGAAACGGGACAGGGGAACACCGGGGAGCTGTTTTTT. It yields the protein CSVETGQGNTGELFF.

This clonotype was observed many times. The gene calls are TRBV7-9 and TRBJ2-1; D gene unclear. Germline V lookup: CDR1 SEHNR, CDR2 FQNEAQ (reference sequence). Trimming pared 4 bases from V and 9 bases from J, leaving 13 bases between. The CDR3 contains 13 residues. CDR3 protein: CASSSGQPSEQFF. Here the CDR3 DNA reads TGTGCCAGCAGCTCCGGCCAGCCCAGTGAGCAGTTCTTC.